This T cell receptor beta chain was obtained from a study of T cell changes during pregnancy in multiple sclerosis (dated by TCRdb to the late 2010s). About the full investigation: The study looked at changes in the T cell repertoire across pregnancy in women with multiple sclerosis.

The library was generated by the immunoSEQ multiplex PCR assay. Not all clones reach the TCRdb copy of this immuneACCESS table, which keeps in-frame sequences only. Checked studies attribute under half of the gap to unresolved V genes and leave the rest unexplained. For this sample there are about 44,000 clones; over 85% appear just once. The ten largest clones capture about 0.73% of the sample. Remarks on this clone: Its antigen is not yet known. No clone much larger than this one lies a single base away; base qualities are absent.

From the cysteine up to the phenylalanine, the CDR3 has a length of 15 residues. Of the read, only the CDR3 DNA is kept; its 45 bases are in frame from base 1. In the germline V gene, CDR1 corresponds to MNHNS and CDR2 to SASEGT. V was cut back by 6 bases and J by 4 bases, leaving a gap of 18 bases between them. The sample consisted of CD4+ T cells from peripheral blood mononuclear cells, taken in the first trimester of pregnancy. This TCR was recovered from a female donor with multiple sclerosis, enrolled in a pregnancy study. The rearranged segments are TRBV6-1 and TRBJ1-2; the D gene is perhaps TRBD1, on 6 matching bases. The nucleotide sequence reads as follows: TGTGCCAGCAGCAAAGGACAGACGGCCGGCTATGGCTACACCTTC. Translated, this is CASSKGQTAGYGYTF.